The clone carrying this TCR beta chain was recorded a few times. Its target is not known. These data originate in a study of tumor and adjacent non-tumor tissue in lung cancer. About the study: Histology: about a dozen adenocarcinoma, a couple of squamous cell carcinoma, 1 small cell lung cancer. Study-wide points: Tumor tissue had significantly higher TCR diversity than normal lung.

TCRbeta libraries were built with three rounds of nested PCR, modified from ARM-PCR. MiXCR, applied by TCRdb to the multiplex PCR reads, yields one record per CDR3 protein. The sample lists approximately 90,000 distinct CDR3 sequences, about 66% occurring once. RNA was extracted from bulk tissue without any cell sorting. V lost 4 bases to trimming and J lost 4 bases; unmatched junction nucleotides: 7. CDR1 SNHLY and CDR2 FYNNEI come from the germline V gene. This CDR3 is 15 amino acids long. The receptor was isolated from a man aged 60 to 69 with non-small cell lung cancer. The chain is built from TRBV2 and TRBJ1-3; 7 bases fit TRBD1. The specimen was lung tumor tissue. The chain's CDR3 is CASSVRQGDGNTIYF. Written as DNA, the CDR3 is TGTGCCAGCAGTGTGCGACAGGGCGACGGAAACACCATATATTTT.